One sample yielded the 23 T cell receptor beta chains listed below, sequenced in a study of molecular identifiers for immune sequencing clone quantification. Each CDR3 protein gets one entry after TCRdb re-called the PCR reads with MiXCR. The sample lists hundreds of thousands of distinct CDR3 sequences, about 20% occurring once. Material for sequencing was naive CD8+ T cells from blood, with Jurkat cell RNA spiked in. Subset specified: FACS-sorted CD8+CD4-CCR7+CD45RA+ naive T cells. These TCRs come from a human donor in good health. Some libraries in this study had Jurkat cell RNA spiked in.

Concerning this clonotype itself: Since a much larger clone is just one base distant, this may be a read error. In DNA, the CDR3 is TGTGCCAGCAGTGGCGGGACACAGAACGCTGAAGCTTTCTTT. It translates to CASSGGTQNAEAFF. The chain carries TRBV7-9 and TRBJ1-1, with D tentatively TRBD1 (6 bases). The CDR3 extends over 14 amino acids. Germline V gene data show CDR1 as SEHNR and CDR2 as FQNEAQ (reference sequence). The entire variable domain, with the rest obtained from reference TRBV7-9 and TRBJ1-1, is as follows: DTGVSQNPRHKITKRGQNVTFRCDPISEHNRLYWYRQTLGQGPEFLTYFQNEAQLEKSRLLSDRFSAERPKGSFSTLEIQRTEQGDSAMYLCASSGGTQNAEAFFGQGTRLTVV.

Turning to this clonotype: This may be a read error: a much more frequent sequence differs by one nucleotide. The chain is built from TRBV4-1 and TRBJ1-4, with TRBD1 as a possible D gene (5 bases). The CDR3 is made up of 16 amino acids. Per germline, CDR1 MGHRA and CDR2 YSYEKL. The CDR3 is CASSPLRGPDGEKLLF. The CDR3 DNA is TGCGCCAGCAGCCCGCTTAGGGGCCCCGATGGTGAAAAACTGCTTTTT.

This clonotype was observed many times. V gene TRBV20-1 combines with J gene TRBJ2-7; tentatively, D is TRBD2 (6 bases). CDR1 and CDR2 (germline): DFQATT, SNEGSKA (reference sequence). The CDR3 has 15 residues. V was cut by 3 bases and J by 5 bases, with 20 bases left in between. In nucleotides, the CDR3 is TGCAGTGCTAGTGCCGGGAGAAGCGTGGGTAACGAGCAGTACTTC. The encoded protein is CSASAGRSVGNEQYF.

This clonotype appeared many times. CDR3 nucleotides: TGTGCCAGCAGTGAGGCAGGGGGCGGCAAAAACATTCAGTACTTC. Protein product: CASSEAGGGKNIQYF. V usage is TRBV25-1 and J usage is TRBJ2-4; 8 bases fit TRBD1. From germline, CDR1 is MGHDK and CDR2 SYGVNS. This CDR3 contains 15 residues. J gave up 3 bases and V 3 bases, and 4 bases lay outside the gene matches. Drawing the rest from reference TRBV25-1 and TRBJ2-4, the complete variable domain is EADIYQTPRYLVIGTGKKITLECSQTMGHDKMYWYQQDPGMELHLIHYSYGVNSTEKGDLSSESTVSRIRTEHFPLTLESARPSHTSQYLCASSEAGGGKNIQYFGAGTRLSVL.

Ten or more counts support this clonotype. The V gene is TRBV20-1, the J gene TRBJ2-3; D gene uncertain. There are 14 residues in the CDR3. Deletions cut 6 bases from V and 4 bases from J, with 17 bases between. The germline gives CDR1 DFQATT, CDR2 SNEGSKA (reference sequence). CDR3 coding DNA: TGCAGTGCCGCCAGAGGTGTTGAGCCAGATACGCAGTATTTT. Protein: CSAARGVEPDTQYF.

This clonotype has ten or more counts. The CDR3 coding sequence is TGTGCCAGCAGCCGACTAGCGGGGCTTGGAGATACGCAGTATTTT. It yields the protein CASSRLAGLGDTQYF. V and J are TRBV7-6 and TRBJ2-3; 11 bases match TRBD2. The J segment lost 5 bases and the V segment lost 5 bases, leaving 6 bases of the junction unmatched. Germline assignment: CDR1 SGHVS and CDR2 FNYEAQ. CDR3 length: 15 amino acids.

Regarding this clonotype: At one end the junction does not follow the germline gene, possibly because of a read error. The rearrangement uses TRBV12-3 or TRBV12-4 and TRBJ1-5, with D maybe TRBD1 (6 bases). The CDR3 contains 16 residues. As DNA, the CDR3 is TGTGCCGGCAGCCTATTAGGGGGGAGTCACAATCAGCCCCAGCATTTT. Protein: CAGSLLGGSHNQPQHF.

This clonotype occurred many times. V is TRBV12-3 or TRBV12-4 and J is TRBJ2-2; TRBD2 matches 8 bases. The J segment lost 0 bases and the V segment lost 1 base, leaving 1 base of the junction unmatched. The CDR3 is made up of 16 amino acids. The CDR3 protein is CASSLGGLANTGELFF. Here the CDR3 DNA reads TGTGCCAGCAGTTTAGGGGGACTAGCGAACACCGGGGAGCTGTTTTTT.

This clonotype has ten or more counts. The gene calls are TRBV4-1 and TRBJ1-1; no reliable D call. Germline lookup yields CDR1 MGHRA and CDR2 YSYEKL. Trimming stripped 1 base from V and 1 base from J, with 7 bases between. CDR3 length: 14 amino acids. The CDR3 nucleotides are TGCGCCAGCAGCCAAGTGGATTCGAACACTGAAGCTTTCTTT. This gives the protein CASSQVDSNTEAFF.

The table lists this clonotype with many counts. This chain connects TRBV6-5 to TRBJ1-5; D is uncertain. Trimming removed 2 bases from V and 0 bases from J, with 2 bases in between. Germline CDR1 MNHEY, CDR2 SVGAGI. The CDR3 is 13 residues long. The CDR3 sequence: CASSYSSNQPQHF. In DNA, the CDR3 is TGTGCCAGCAGTTACAGTAGCAATCAGCCCCAGCATTTT.

This clonotype was seen repeatedly, ten times or more. This chain connects TRBV4-3 to TRBJ2-3, with 7 bases that match TRBD2. V was pared by 0 bases and J by 1 base, with 16 bases of the junction left unmatched. Per germline, CDR1 LGHNA and CDR2 YSLEER. This CDR3 comprises 20 residues. The CDR3 sequence is CASSQEKGLGGSGGTDTQYF. The CDR3 nucleotides are TGCGCCAGCAGCCAAGAGAAGGGGTTGGGCGGGAGCGGAGGCACAGATACGCAGTATTTT.

Ten or more counts support this clonotype. This sequence joins TRBV12-5 and TRBJ1-1; D is unclear. This CDR3 is built from 14 residues. Per the germline V gene, CDR1 is LGHNT and CDR2 is FRNRAP. Trimming cost V 1 base and J 0 bases, with 6 bases left between them. The CDR3: CASGLGDLNTEAFF. Here the CDR3 DNA reads TGTGCTAGTGGTTTGGGGGATCTGAACACTGAAGCTTTCTTT.

This clonotype was seen many times. The V gene is TRBV19, the J gene TRBJ1-5, with D perhaps matching TRBD1 (5 bases). The CDR3 totals 16 residues. Germline values: CDR1 LNHDA, CDR2 SQIVND (reference sequence). The germline V and J ends were trimmed by 5 bases and 1 base, with 15 bases remaining between them. CDR3 sequence: CASSAPQGLSNQPQHF. The CDR3 DNA follows: TGTGCCAGTAGTGCTCCCCAGGGTTTGAGCAATCAGCCCCAGCATTTT.

With regard to this clonotype: The junction departs from germline at one end; a sequencing error may be responsible. J is TRBJ2-5 and V is TRBV12-3 or TRBV12-4; D ambiguous. The CDR3 contains 11 residues. CDR3 protein: CAGSRRETQYF. Written as DNA, the CDR3 is TGTGCCGGCAGTCGAAGAGAGACCCAGTACTTC.

The chain is built from TRBV19 and TRBJ1-5, with 7 nucleotides matching TRBD1. The CDR3 runs 15 residues. J gave up 7 bases and V 2 bases, and 8 bases lay outside the gene matches. The V gene's germline CDR1 is LNHDA and CDR2 SQIVND (reference sequence). For the CDR3, the DNA is TGTGCCAGTAGTATATGGGCAGGGGGAGGCCAGCCCCAGCATTTT. Translation gives CASSIWAGGGQPQHF.

A few counts support this clonotype. The chain uses TRBV4-3 and TRBJ1-6; D call uncertain. Trimming left V 0 bases short and J 7 bases short, with 13 bases between. This CDR3 comprises 16 residues. Germline CDR1 and CDR2: LGHNA and YSLEER. Here the CDR3 DNA reads TGCGCCAGCAGCCAAGAACACAGTCCGGCCAATTCACCCCTCCACTTT. Amino acid sequence: CASSQEHSPANSPLHF.

This clonotype was observed a handful of times. J is TRBJ1-2 and V is TRBV4-3, with 10 bases identical to TRBD1. This CDR3 comprises 15 residues. Per the germline V gene, CDR1 is LGHNA and CDR2 is YSLEER. Germline trimming cut 1 base from V and 6 bases from J; bases unmatched to any gene: 5. CDR3 DNA sequence: TGCGCCAGCAGCCAAGCGTGGGGACAGGGGCATGGCTACACCTTC. Translation: CASSQAWGQGHGYTF.

Ten or more counts support this clonotype. The CDR3 reads CSVTQEMNTEAFF. The CDR3 DNA sequence: TGCAGCGTGACTCAGGAGATGAACACTGAAGCTTTCTTT. The chain employs TRBV29-1 and TRBJ1-1, with no clear D. The ends were cut back, 6 bases at V and 0 bases at J, with 11 bases in the middle. The CDR3 has 13 residues. Germline values: CDR1 SQVTM, CDR2 ANQGSEA. Using reference TRBV29-1 and TRBJ1-1 for the parts outside the CDR3, the full variable domain is SAVISQKPSRDICQRGTSLTIQCQVDSQVTMMFWYRQQPGQSLTLIATANQGSEATYESGFVIDKFPISRPNLTFSTLTVSNMSPEDSSIYLCSVTQEMNTEAFFGQGTRLTVV.

Many counts were recorded for this clonotype. The gene calls are TRBV6-2 or TRBV6-3 and TRBJ2-7; no definite D call. CDR3 length: 14 amino acids. Germline loops: CDR1 MNHEY, CDR2 SVGEGT. The ends were cut back, 8 bases at V and 3 bases at J, with 17 bases in the middle. As DNA, the CDR3 is TGTGCCAGCTCGACGTCCTGGTCCCACTACGAGCAGTACTTC. Residues: CASSTSWSHYEQYF.

This clonotype came up a few times. The chain uses TRBV28 and TRBJ1-6; unclear D gene. The V and J ends lost 7 bases and 0 bases respectively, with 13 bases between them. The CDR3 length is 16 residues. The V gene's germline CDR1 is MDHEN and CDR2 SYDVKM. For the CDR3, the DNA is TGTGCCAGCATCGACCTTTCGAGCTCCTATAATTCACCCCTCCACTTT. This translates into CASIDLSSSYNSPLHF.

This clonotype was seen at least ten times. The rearrangement joins TRBV12-3 or TRBV12-4 to TRBJ1-4, with D uncertain. Trimming stripped 6 bases from V and 4 bases from J, with 18 bases between. This CDR3 contains 16 residues. The CDR3 reads CASSPASGVYNEKLFF. CDR3 nucleotide sequence: TGTGCCAGCAGCCCTGCTTCCGGGGTTTATAATGAAAAACTGTTTTTT.

This clonotype was counted many times. The chain employs TRBV28 and TRBJ2-3, with D perhaps matching TRBD2 (7 bases). V was trimmed by 3 bases and J by 2 bases, leaving 12 bases between them. In germline, CDR1 is MDHEN, CDR2 SYDVKM. The CDR3 sequence is 15 residues long. The CDR3 sequence: CASSLRGQYTDTQYF. The CDR3 DNA sequence: TGTGCCAGCAGTTTGCGGGGGCAATACACAGATACGCAGTATTTT.

This clonotype was detected ten times or more. The genes are TRBV5-1 and TRBJ2-7, with a possible D match to TRBD1 (5 bases). Germline CDR1 SGHRS, CDR2 YFSETQ. Trimming pared 0 bases from V and 2 bases from J, leaving 12 bases between. The CDR3 length is 15 residues. CDR3 sequence reads: CASSLEQVGPYEQYF. The CDR3 DNA is TGCGCCAGCAGCTTGGAACAGGTGGGCCCCTACGAGCAGTACTTC.